A selection of T cell receptor beta chains follows, all from one sample in a study of blood T cell repertoires in COVID-19. TCRdb keeps only in-frame clones here, not all; method: immunoSEQ multiplex PCR. This sample has about 120,000 clones, with 76% found just once. Sequencing was performed on peripheral blood. The receptor set was obtained from a woman of 80 years or more with acute or convalescent COVID-19. The CDR3 runs from the conserved cysteine through the conserved F or W. The D gene is left open where the match is weak. Size values are once, few and many counts, or a class for expanded clones, and some rows have none.

D gene	clone size	V gene	J gene	CDR3 protein	CDR3 DNA
-	-	TRBV6-6	TRBJ2-3	CASSPTGSGKFTDTQYF	TGTGCCAGCAGTCCCACGGGTAGCGGAAAATTCACAGATACGCAGTATTTT
-	-	TRBV7-3	TRBJ2-7	CASSLNGLEFDEQYF	TGTGCCAGCAGCTTAAATGGCCTAGAATTTGACGAGCAGTACTTC
TRBD2	-	TRBV4-1	TRBJ2-3	CASSQDRGTSGTDTQYF	TGCGCCAGCAGCCAAGATAGGGGGACTAGCGGCACAGATACGCAGTATTTT
TRBD2	-	TRBV7-2	TRBJ2-1	CASSHSTSGTGVREQFF	TGTGCCAGCAGCCATTCGACTAGCGGAACGGGGGTGAGAGAGCAGTTCTTC
-	-	TRBV12-3/TRBV12-4	TRBJ1-1	CASSTGQEAFF	TGTGCCAGCAGTACTGGACAGGAAGCTTTCTTT
TRBD2	few	TRBV4-2	TRBJ2-1	CASSPTGTSGASSYNEQFF	TGTGCCAGCAGCCCTACAGGGACTAGCGGGGCGAGCTCCTACAATGAGCAGTTCTTC
-	-	TRBV9	TRBJ2-7	CASSVGPVTYEQYF	TGTGCCAGCAGCGTAGGTCCGGTAACTTACGAGCAGTACTTC
TRBD2	-	TRBV9	TRBJ2-3	CASSAQLAGGGDTQYF	TGTGCCAGCAGCGCCCAGCTAGCGGGGGGTGGAGATACGCAGTATTTT
-	-	TRBV7-9	TRBJ2-1	CASSFQGLEQFF	TGTGCCAGCAGCTTTCAGGGGCTTGAGCAGTTCTTC
-	-	TRBV6-5	TRBJ2-7	CASRYNTGSSYEQYF	TGTGCCAGCAGATACAACACAGGAAGCTCCTACGAGCAGTACTTC
-	-	TRBV6-5	TRBJ1-3	CASSYSRFGNTIYF	TGTGCCAGCAGTTATTCCCGTTTTGGAAACACCATATATTTT
TRBD1	-	TRBV6-2/TRBV6-3	TRBJ1-6	CASSRTGINSPLHF	TGTGCCAGCAGTCGGACAGGGATCAATTCACCCCTCCACTTT
TRBD2	-	TRBV4-3	TRBJ2-1	CASSQDVPGLAFKGNNEQFF	TGCGCCAGCAGCCAGGATGTCCCGGGACTAGCGTTTAAAGGTAACAATGAGCAGTTCTTC
-	-	TRBV30	TRBJ2-7	CAWRRDSYEQYF	TGTGCCTGGAGGAGGGACTCCTACGAGCAGTACTTC
TRBD1	few	TRBV5-1	TRBJ2-7	CASSPGQGGSEEQYF	TGCGCCAGCAGCCCTGGACAGGGGGGGTCTGAAGAGCAGTACTTC
-	-	TRBV7-3	TRBJ2-2	CASRFGYTGELFF	TGTGCCAGCAGGTTCGGGTACACCGGGGAGCTGTTTTTT
TRBD2	-	TRBV9	TRBJ2-5	CASSVGISLSGGGTQYF	TGTGCCAGCAGCGTAGGGATATCTTTAAGTGGGGGGGGGACCCAGTACTTC
-	-	TRBV11-2	TRBJ1-1	CASSLGFQGNEAFF	TGTGCCAGCAGCTTGGGGTTCCAGGGGAATGAAGCTTTCTTT
TRBD2	-	TRBV10-1	TRBJ2-7	CASSPGLEGYEQYF	TGCGCCAGCAGCCCGGGACTAGAGGGTTACGAGCAGTACTTC
TRBD1	once	TRBV28	TRBJ1-2	CASSPATTGRLGYTF	TGTGCCAGCAGTCCCGCCACGACAGGGAGATTAGGCTACACCTTC
-	once	TRBV6-5	TRBJ2-6	CASSHYRISGANVLTF	TGTGCCAGCAGTCACTACAGGATCTCTGGGGCCAACGTCCTGACTTTC
-	-	TRBV2	TRBJ1-1	CASMAQGTTEAFF	TGTGCCAGCATGGCCCAGGGGACCACTGAAGCTTTCTTT
-	-	TRBV10-2	TRBJ2-3	CASKPSGTDTQYF	TGCGCCAGCAAACCGTCAGGGACAGATACGCAGTATTTT
TRBD1	-	TRBV5-6	TRBJ1-2	CASSRTGTDYGYTF	TGTGCCAGCAGCCGAACAGGGACAGACTATGGCTACACCTTC
-	few	TRBV18	TRBJ2-7	CASSHSLQGSYEQYF	TGTGCCAGCTCACACTCGCTACAGGGTTCCTACGAGCAGTACTTC
TRBD1	-	TRBV27	TRBJ2-7	CASSRTGTGYEQYF	TGTGCCAGCAGTAGGACAGGGACAGGCTACGAGCAGTACTTC
-	-	TRBV2	TRBJ2-6	CASSERGPSGANVLTF	TGTGCCAGCAGTGAAAGGGGTCCCTCTGGGGCCAACGTCCTGACTTTC
-	once	TRBV2	TRBJ2-1	CASMGGLVNEQFF	TGTGCCAGCATGGGGGGTTTGGTCAATGAGCAGTTCTTC
TRBD1	-	TRBV4-1	TRBJ2-7	CASSLQTGYEQYF	TGCGCCAGCAGCCTACAGACAGGGTACGAGCAGTACTTC
-	-	TRBV5-1	TRBJ1-2	CASSPRTDNYGYTF	TGCGCCAGCAGCCCCCGGACAGACAACTATGGCTACACCTTC
-	-	TRBV5-5	TRBJ1-4	CASSLPGASNEKLFF	TGTGCCAGCAGCCTCCCAGGGGCGTCTAATGAAAAACTGTTTTTT
-	-	TRBV4-3	TRBJ1-2	CASSQEASWGYTF	TGCGCCAGCAGCCAAGAAGCCTCTTGGGGCTACACCTTC
TRBD1	-	TRBV9	TRBJ1-4	CASSVGITGQGDEKLFF	TGTGCCAGCAGCGTAGGTATTACGGGACAGGGGGATGAAAAACTGTTTTTT
TRBD2	once	TRBV6-2/TRBV6-3	TRBJ2-1	CASSLRETAYNEQFF	TGTGCCAGCAGTTTGCGGGAGACCGCCTACAATGAGCAGTTCTTC
-	-	TRBV3-1/TRBV3-2	TRBJ2-5	CASSQGEVGRETQYF	TGTGCCAGCAGCCAAGGCGAGGTGGGGAGAGAGACCCAGTACTTC
TRBD1	-	TRBV5-5	TRBJ1-1	CASSRGTANTEAFF	TGTGCCAGCAGCAGAGGGACAGCGAACACTGAAGCTTTCTTT
-	-	TRBV7-3	TRBJ2-1	CASSFSGAYNEQFF	TGTGCCAGCAGCTTTTCCGGGGCCTACAATGAGCAGTTCTTC
-	-	TRBV19	TRBJ2-3	CASSPSTATDTQYF	TGTGCCAGTAGTCCCTCGACAGCCACAGATACGCAGTATTTT
-	few	TRBV12-3/TRBV12-4	TRBJ1-4	CASSSNTDEKLFF	TGTGCCAGCAGTTCCAACACCGATGAAAAACTGTTTTTT
TRBD1	-	TRBV19	TRBJ1-5	CASSIHTGTGKSNQPQHF	TGTGCCAGTAGTATCCATACCGGGACAGGGAAGAGCAATCAGCCCCAGCATTTT
-	-	TRBV6-5	TRBJ1-5	CATATGYDQPQHF	TGTGCCACAGCAACAGGGTATGATCAGCCCCAGCATTTT
TRBD1	-	TRBV9	TRBJ1-6	CASSTPGQGNSPLHF	TGTGCCAGCAGCACACCGGGACAGGGTAATTCACCCCTCCACTTT
TRBD1	-	TRBV29-1	TRBJ1-2	CSVRTGANYGYTF	TGCAGCGTTCGGACAGGTGCTAACTATGGCTACACCTTC
TRBD2	-	TRBV30	TRBJ2-7	CAWNRLAGDNEQYF	TGTGCCTGGAACAGACTAGCGGGAGACAATGAGCAGTACTTC
-	-	TRBV10-3	TRBJ2-3	CAISRGYGTDTQYF	TGTGCCATCAGCAGGGGATATGGCACAGATACGCAGTATTTT
TRBD1	once	TRBV10-2	TRBJ2-3	CASNRQGAVPTDTQYF	TGCGCCAGCAACCGACAGGGGGCAGTTCCCACAGATACGCAGTATTTT
TRBD2	few	TRBV3-1/TRBV3-2	TRBJ2-7	CASSPRGRGAPEQYF	TGTGCCAGCAGTCCCCGGGGGCGGGGGGCCCCCGAGCAGTACTTC
TRBD2	-	TRBV27	TRBJ2-7	CASSSFTSGLSYEQYF	TGTGCCAGCAGTTCGTTTACTAGCGGCCTCTCCTACGAGCAGTACTTC
TRBD2	-	TRBV19	TRBJ2-2	CASIQRGGSLDTGELFF	TGTGCCAGTATCCAGCGGGGCGGGAGTCTTGATACCGGGGAGCTGTTTTTT
TRBD2	-	TRBV6-5	TRBJ2-7	CASSRLSGSYEQYF	TGTGCCAGCAGCCGTCTCAGCGGGAGTTACGAGCAGTACTTC
-	-	TRBV11-1	TRBJ2-7	CASSAQGFEQYF	TGTGCCAGCAGCGCCCAGGGCTTCGAGCAGTACTTC